Each of the 14 T cell receptor beta chains below was sequenced from the same sample in a study of cytomegalovirus exposure and HLA in healthy donors. 13 Jbeta primers and 60 Vbeta primers were used for the PCR. The repertoire was sequenced with immunoSEQ multiplex PCR; TCRdb's copy has only in-frame clones and lacks some. The sample yields approximately 100,000 clones, more than 75% seen once. The sample taken for sequencing was PBMCs. All receptors derive from a woman between 45 and 65 years old in good health and CMV-seropositive.

The chain links TRBV7-3 to TRBJ2-3, with 9 bases fitting TRBD1. CDR1 SGHTA and CDR2 FQGTGA come from the germline V gene. Losses at the gene ends were 5 bases for V and 1 base for J; bases not matched to a gene: 4. The CDR3 runs 15 residues. The CDR3 DNA is TGTGCCAGCAGCCAAACAGGGGGCGGCACAGATACGCAGTATTTT. It yields the protein CASSQTGGGTDTQYF.

This clone was detected only a few times. The V and J genes are TRBV10-3 and TRBJ1-1; 12 bases are a match to TRBD1. Per the germline V gene, CDR1 is ENHRY and CDR2 is SYGVKD. CDR3 length: 14 amino acids. Trimming took 5 bases from V and 5 from J; bases not matched to a gene: 3. For the CDR3, the DNA is TGTGCCATCAGTCGGGACAGGGGGCGTACTGAAGCTTTCTTT. Translated: CAISRDRGRTEAFF.

The genes are TRBV5-4 and TRBJ1-2, with D possibly matching TRBD1 (6 bases). The CDR3 is made up of 15 amino acids. CDR1 is SGHNT and CDR2 is YYREEE in the germline V gene (reference sequence). V was cut by 5 bases and J by 4 bases, with 18 bases left in between. The CDR3 sequence is CASRDAGAILYGYTF. The CDR3 DNA reads TGTGCCAGCAGGGATGCAGGGGCGATACTCTATGGCTACACCTTC. The whole variable domain, remainder taken from reference TRBV5-4 and TRBJ1-2, is ETGVTQSPTHLIKTRGQQVTLRCSSQSGHNTVSWYQQALGQGPQFIFQYYREEENGRGNFPPRFSGLQFPNYSSELNVNALELDDSALYLCASRDAGAILYGYTFGSGTRLTVV.

The rearrangement uses TRBV2 and TRBJ1-3, with TRBD1 identical over 11 bases. Looked up from germline, CDR1 is SNHLY and CDR2 is FYNNEI. The V segment lost 2 bases and the J segment 1 base; nucleotides outside the gene matches: 4. The CDR3 has 17 amino acids. CDR3 loop: CASSEIGQGASGNTIYF. The CDR3 DNA sequence: TGTGCCAGCAGTGAAATAGGACAGGGGGCTTCTGGAAACACCATATATTTT. Full variable domain (outside the CDR3, taken from reference TRBV2 and TRBJ1-3): EPEVTQTPSHQVTQMGQEVILRCVPISNHLYFYWYRQILGQKVEFLVSFYNNEISEKSEIFDDQFSVERPDGSNFTLKIRSTKLEDSAMYFCASSEIGQGASGNTIYFGEGSWLTVV.

The chain employs TRBV9 and TRBJ2-7, with a possible D match to TRBD2 (6 bases). With 0 bases removed from V and 2 bases from J, the gap between germline ends came to 12 bases. The CDR3 runs to 15 residues. The germline CDR1 and CDR2 sequences are SGDLS and YYNGEE. In nucleotides, the CDR3 is TGTGCCAGCAGCGTAGGGGGGGACCTCACCTACGAGCAGTACTTC. Protein: CASSVGGDLTYEQYF.

This clone was counted ten times or more. The chain carries TRBV18 and TRBJ1-3; D remains unclear. The CDR3 length is 14 residues. Germline V gives CDR1 KGHSH, CDR2 LQKENI. V lost 6 bases and J 4 bases, leaving 13 bases between the germline ends. This CDR3 is CASSPPSVGNTIYF. The CDR3 region has the DNA TGTGCCAGCTCCCCCCCCTCCGTGGGAAACACCATATATTTT.

The V call is TRBV4-2, the J call TRBJ2-2; TRBD2 matches at 7 bases. The ends lost 1 base at V and 4 bases at J; junction bases unmatched: 6. The V gene's germline CDR1 is LGHNA and CDR2 YNFKEQ. This CDR3 has 16 residues. The CDR3 sequence is CASSQAAGGSTGELFF. CDR3 sequence (DNA): TGTGCCAGCAGCCAAGCCGCCGGGGGGAGCACCGGGGAGCTGTTTTTT.

This chain links TRBV27 with TRBJ2-5; 8 nucleotides line up with TRBD2. The V gene's germline CDR1 is MNHEY and CDR2 SMNVEV (reference sequence). Unmatched junction bases numbered 10, after V lost 7 bases and J lost 3 bases. The CDR3 is made up of 15 amino acids. The CDR3 DNA is TGTGCCAGCACCTCGGGGGGAGCGGGAGAAGAGACCCAGTACTTC. Translating it yields CASTSGGAGEETQYF.

The chain employs TRBV10-3 and TRBJ2-3, with a tentative D call TRBD2 (5 bases). Per germline, CDR1 ENHRY and CDR2 SYGVKD. The ends were cut back, 5 bases at V and 1 base at J, with 13 bases in the middle. This CDR3 has 15 amino acids. The CDR3 loop reads CAISKPEAGTDTQYF. CDR3 sequence (DNA): TGTGCCATCAGTAAACCCGAAGCGGGCACAGATACGCAGTATTTT.

This chain joins TRBV9 and TRBJ2-3, with 11 bases aligning to TRBD2. There are 17 residues in the CDR3. Germline V gene lookup returns CDR1 SGDLS and CDR2 YYNGEE. The ends lost 4 bases at V and 0 bases at J; junction bases unmatched: 7. CDR3 nucleotides: TGTGCCAGCAGCCTCGGGGTAGCGGGGGGGAGCACAGATACGCAGTATTTT. This sequence encodes CASSLGVAGGSTDTQYF.

This chain connects TRBV25-1 to TRBJ2-7, with TRBD2 identical over 8 bases. J gave up 3 bases and V 7 bases, and 5 bases lay outside the gene matches. CDR1 and CDR2 (germline): MGHDK, SYGVNS. This CDR3 is 13 amino acids long. DNA of the CDR3: TGTGCCAGCATGGCGGGGGGTCTCTACGAGCAGTACTTC. This codes for CASMAGGLYEQYF.

This clone was seen more than once but under ten times. V is TRBV7-3 and J is TRBJ2-7; D ambiguous. Per germline, CDR1 SGHTA and CDR2 FQGTGA. The V gene lost 1 base and the J gene lost 1 base, with 11 bases spanning the gap. The length of the CDR3 is 15 residues. CDR3 nucleotide sequence: TGTGCCAGCAGCTTAAACTATGGTCTTTCCTACGAGCAGTACTTC. Translation gives CASSLNYGLSYEQYF.

The V and J genes are TRBV6-1 and TRBJ1-2; TRBD1 agrees at 9 bases. CDR1 is MNHNS and CDR2 is SASEGT in the germline V gene. J was trimmed by 8 bases and V by 3 bases; bases with no gene match: 4. The CDR3 runs to 13 residues. Written as DNA, the CDR3 is TGTGCCAGCAGTGAGCGCGGGACAGGGGGCTACACCTTC. It codes for CASSERGTGGYTF.

J is TRBJ2-7 and V is TRBV2; 15 bases fit TRBD2. The CDR3 sequence is 15 residues long. Germline loops: CDR1 SNHLY, CDR2 FYNNEI. J lost 6 bases, V lost 7 bases, and 7 bases had no gene match. The CDR3 loop is CASNGLAGGVGEQYF. CDR3 nucleotides: TGTGCCAGCAACGGACTAGCGGGGGGGGTCGGCGAGCAGTACTTC.